This T cell receptor (beta chain) is drawn from a study of OX40 agonist ivuxolimab in advanced cancers. At the level of the study: Antecedent anti-PD-1, anti-PD-L1 or anti-CTLA-4 therapy was permissible, with roughly 36% having received some.

Germline V CDR1 and CDR2: MNHEY, SMNVEV (reference sequence). The CDR3 contains 14 residues. The V and J ends lost 3 bases and 1 base respectively, with 10 bases between them. Libraries were prepared by immunoSEQ multiplex PCR; TCRdb keeps only in-frame clonotypes and omits some of them. This table has approximately 82,000 clones, around 92% appearing once. About this clone: This same CDR3 is encoded by further DNA sequences in the sample.

The genes are TRBV27 and TRBJ2-7, with a tentative D call TRBD2 (6 bases). Sequencing used CD4+ or CD8+ T cells sorted from blood, obtained in a trial of the OX40 agonist ivuxolimab. The TCR sequence derives from an adult with an advanced solid tumor such as melanoma, head and neck, liver or kidney cancer. The CDR3 reads CASSLEGGSYEQYF. The CDR3 DNA reads as TGTGCCAGCAGTTTGGAGGGCGGATCCTACGAGCAGTACTTC.